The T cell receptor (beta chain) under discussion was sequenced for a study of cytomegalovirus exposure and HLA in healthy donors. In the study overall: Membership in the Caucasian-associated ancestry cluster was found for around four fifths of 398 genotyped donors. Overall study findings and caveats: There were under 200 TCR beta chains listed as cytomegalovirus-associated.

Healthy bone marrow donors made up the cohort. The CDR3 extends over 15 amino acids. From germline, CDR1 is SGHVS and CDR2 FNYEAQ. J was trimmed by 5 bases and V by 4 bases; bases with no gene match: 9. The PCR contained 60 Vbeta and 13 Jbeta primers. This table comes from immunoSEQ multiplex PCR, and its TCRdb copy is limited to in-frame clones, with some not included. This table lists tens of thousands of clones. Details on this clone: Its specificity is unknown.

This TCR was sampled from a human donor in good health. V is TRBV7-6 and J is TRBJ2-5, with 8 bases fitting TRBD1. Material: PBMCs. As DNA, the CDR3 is TGTGCCAGCAGCTCGGGACAGGCCCGCCGGGAGACCCAGTACTTC. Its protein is CASSSGQARRETQYF. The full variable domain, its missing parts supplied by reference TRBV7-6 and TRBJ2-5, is GAGVSQSPRYKVTKRGQDVALRCDPISGHVSLYWYRQALGQGPEFLTYFNYEAQQDKSGLPNDRFSAERPEGSISTLTIQRTEQRDSAMYRCASSSGQARRETQYFGPGTRLLVL.